This entry lists 21 T cell receptor beta chains sequenced from one sample in a study of blood T cell repertoires in COVID-19. Clones were sequenced by immunoSEQ multiplex PCR, and TCRdb holds only the in-frame ones, with some missing. The sample includes 55,000 to 80,000 clones, around 83% of them seen just once. Source material: peripheral blood. These receptors were collected from a man aged 65 to 85 with acute or convalescent COVID-19.

The gene calls are TRBV5-1 and TRBJ2-5, with a weak D call TRBD1 (5 bases). CDR1 is SGHRS and CDR2 is YFSETQ in the germline V gene. V was cut by 7 bases and J by 2 bases, with 12 bases left in between. There are 13 residues in the CDR3. CDR3 in DNA: TGCGCCAGCCGATCCGACAGTCAAGAGACCCAGTACTTC. This encodes CASRSDSQETQYF.

In DNA form, the CDR3 reads TGTGCCAGTAGTACCTCCCCTACAGGGGCCAAAAACATTCAGTACTTC. As protein: CASSTSPTGAKNIQYF. The chain carries TRBV19 and TRBJ2-4; the D gene is possibly TRBD1 (6 bases). The CDR3 runs to 16 residues. Trimming took off 4 bases at V and 1 base at J, with 14 bases between the two ends. Looked up from germline, CDR1 is LNHDA and CDR2 is SQIVND (reference sequence).

The rearrangement uses TRBV28 and TRBJ1-3, with a tentative D call TRBD1 (5 bases). The germline CDR1 and CDR2 sequences are MDHEN and SYDVKM. The CDR3 is made up of 14 amino acids. The V end lost 11 bases, the J end lost 0 bases, and 14 bases lay between the germline ends. Here the CDR3 reads CAGQGAHSGNTIYF. As DNA, the CDR3 is TGTGCCGGACAAGGGGCCCACTCTGGAAACACCATATATTTT.

This clone was detected a few times. The V call is TRBV9, the J call TRBJ2-6; 9 positions match TRBD2. The germline V gene encodes CDR1 SGDLS and CDR2 YYNGEE. V was pared by 1 base and J by 0 bases, with 8 bases of the junction left unmatched. The CDR3 is 19 amino acids. The CDR3 DNA sequence: TGTGCCAGCAGCGTATTCCCAGCGGGAGGCCTCTCTGGGGCCAACGTCCTGACTTTC. The encoded protein is CASSVFPAGGLSGANVLTF.

The V gene is TRBV10-1, the J gene TRBJ2-7; a possible D gene is TRBD2 (5 bases). CDR1 WNHNN and CDR2 SYGVQD come from the germline V gene (reference sequence). V was cut by 9 bases and J by 6 bases, with 21 bases left in between. CDR3 length: 14 residues. CDR3 in DNA: TGCGCCAGTTGCCTACTAATATCGGGGTGCGAGCAGTACTTC. It translates to CASCLLISGCEQYF.

The J gene is TRBJ2-3, the V gene TRBV9; D is undetermined. CDR1 and CDR2 from the germline V gene are SGDLS and YYNGEE. V was cut by 4 bases and J by 1 base, with 16 bases left in between. This CDR3 spans 16 amino acids. The CDR3 nucleotides are TGTGCCAGCAGCCGCCAGCGAACCGAAGGCACAGATACGCAGTATTTT. Protein product: CASSRQRTEGTDTQYF.

This rearrangement joins TRBV13 to TRBJ2-3; D is possibly TRBD2 (6 bases). V lost 0 bases and J lost 4, with 11 bases in between. The CDR3 is made up of 15 amino acids. CDR1 and CDR2 from the germline V gene are PRHDT and FYEKMQ (reference sequence). The CDR3 is CASSLGGEDPDTQYF. The CDR3 DNA reads as TGTGCCAGCAGCTTAGGGGGGGAGGACCCAGATACGCAGTATTTT.

The rearrangement links TRBV7-9 to TRBJ2-5, with D perhaps matching TRBD2 (6 bases). The CDR3 consists of 12 residues. V lost 5 bases and J lost 7, with 11 bases in between. Germline assignment: CDR1 SEHNR and CDR2 FQNEAQ (reference sequence). This chain's CDR3 is CASSPMGGTQYF. In nucleotides, the CDR3 is TGTGCCAGCAGCCCCATGGGGGGGACCCAGTACTTC.

The CDR3 DNA reads as TGTGCCAGCAGCCCCGGCGGCCCCACTGAAGCTTTCTTT. Residues: CASSPGGPTEAFF. The chain has TRBV7-3 and TRBJ1-1; D call uncertain. This CDR3 has 13 amino acids. Between the trimmed V and J ends, which lost 5 bases and 4 bases, there was a span of 11 bases. Germline values: CDR1 SGHTA, CDR2 FQGTGA.

The chain uses TRBV7-8 and TRBJ2-4; D gene unclear. Trimming took 2 bases from V and 6 from J, leaving 11 bases between them. The germline CDR1 and CDR2 sequences are SGHVS and FQNEAQ. The CDR3 extends over 14 amino acids. The CDR3 region is CASSLNLPVNIQYF. CDR3 bases: TGTGCCAGCAGCTTAAACCTACCTGTAAACATTCAGTACTTC.

V usage is TRBV6-1 and J usage is TRBJ2-3; maybe TRBD1 (5 bases). CDR3 size: 14 residues. V was cut by 2 bases and J by 5 bases, with 11 bases left in between. Germline CDR1 is MNHNS and CDR2 is SASEGT. CDR3 protein: CASSESFQGDTQYF. CDR3 DNA sequence: TGTGCCAGCAGTGAATCGTTTCAGGGAGATACGCAGTATTTT.

The chain uses TRBV2 and TRBJ2-5; 7 bases line up with TRBD1. V dropped 3 bases and J dropped 1; count of bases not matched to a gene: 5. The V gene's germline CDR1 is SNHLY and CDR2 FYNNEI. The CDR3 covers 15 residues. DNA for the CDR3: TGTGCCAGCAGTGAGTTAACAGGGGTCCAAGAGACCCAGTACTTC. This codes for CASSELTGVQETQYF.

The chain is built from TRBV2 and TRBJ2-3; D gene ambiguous. This CDR3 has 13 amino acids. The germline V gene has CDR1 SNHLY and CDR2 FYNNEI. The V end lost 10 bases, the J end lost 0 bases, and 11 bases lay between the germline ends. The CDR3 nucleotides are TGTGCCACCAAATCCAGTAGCACAGATACGCAGTATTTT. The encoded protein is CATKSSSTDTQYF.

A single count supports this clone. The rearrangement uses TRBV5-1 and TRBJ2-6; 7 positions match TRBD2. Trimming removed 4 bases from V and 0 bases from J; junction bases left unmatched: 13. Germline CDR1 is SGHRS and CDR2 is YFSETQ. This CDR3 has 19 amino acids. DNA for the CDR3: TGCGCCAGCAGCATCCTGGTGGCTAGCGGATACTCTGGGGCCAACGTCCTGACTTTC. This codes for CASSILVASGYSGANVLTF.

V is TRBV2 and J is TRBJ1-1, with D tentatively TRBD1 (5 bases). The CDR3 runs to 13 residues. CDR1 and CDR2 (germline): SNHLY, FYNNEI. V dropped 5 bases and J dropped 7 bases, with 14 bases sitting between them. The CDR3 sequence is CASSQGLGDEAFF. In DNA, the CDR3 is TGTGCCAGCAGTCAGGGACTAGGAGATGAAGCTTTCTTT.

The CDR3 DNA is TGCAGCGCATCAGGAGGAGAATACTCGTTCTTC. Amino acid sequence: CSASGGEYSFF. The chain recombines TRBV29-1 with TRBJ2-1; TRBD2 might be the D (5 bases). The CDR3 contains 11 residues. Germline assignment: CDR1 SQVTM and CDR2 ANQGSEA. The ends were cut back, 7 bases at V and 15 bases at J, with 19 bases in the middle.

This chain connects TRBV19 to TRBJ2-3; D is perhaps TRBD2 (5 bases). Trimming took 6 bases from V and 0 from J, leaving 10 bases between them. The CDR3 length is 14 residues. Looked up from germline, CDR1 is LNHDA and CDR2 is SQIVND (reference sequence). CDR3 in amino acids: CASRRAASTDTQYF. DNA of the CDR3: TGTGCCAGTAGGCGAGCGGCTAGCACAGATACGCAGTATTTT.

This chain joins TRBV19 and TRBJ2-5, with 10 bases identical to TRBD1. The CDR3 length is 14 residues. V dropped 1 base and J dropped 7; count of bases not matched to a gene: 3. CDR1 LNHDA and CDR2 SQIVND come from the germline V gene (reference sequence). The CDR3 here is CASSIGQGAGTQYF. In DNA, the CDR3 is TGTGCCAGTAGTATAGGACAGGGGGCCGGGACCCAGTACTTC.

This clone appeared a few times. Other DNA variants within this sample encode the same CDR3. V gene TRBV2 combines with J gene TRBJ1-5; D is possibly TRBD1 (6 bases). The germline V and J ends were trimmed by 4 bases and 4 bases, with 11 bases remaining between them. CDR1 and CDR2 (germline): SNHLY, FYNNEI. The CDR3 covers 14 residues. The CDR3 DNA sequence: TGTGCCAGCAGTGTAGAAAGGGGGAATCAGCCCCAGCATTTT. It encodes CASSVERGNQPQHF.

V is TRBV15 and J is TRBJ1-1, with D perhaps TRBD1 (5 bases). CDR1 LNHNV and CDR2 YYDKDF come from the germline V gene (reference sequence). This CDR3 contains 15 residues. V was clipped by 0 bases and J by 0 bases, with 8 bases between them. The CDR3 coding sequence is TGTGCCACCAGCAGAGAGCAGGGTATGAACACTGAAGCTTTCTTT. Protein: CATSREQGMNTEAFF.

This rearrangement joins TRBV7-9 to TRBJ2-1; 11 bases are a match to TRBD1. Germline CDR1 reads SEHNR; CDR2 reads FQNEAQ (reference sequence). V trimming: 5 bases; J trimming: 9 bases; junction bases outside the gene matches: 9. This CDR3 has 15 residues. The CDR3 coding sequence is TGTGCCAGCAGCCGGGACAGGGGGGCTTATACTGAGCAGTTCTTC. It yields the protein CASSRDRGAYTEQFF.